The next 18 T cell receptor beta chains were all read from a single sample in a study of T cell changes during pregnancy in multiple sclerosis. Assay: immunoSEQ multiplex PCR; the TCRdb copy retains only in-frame clones and omits some. This repertoire shows tens of thousands of clones, almost 95% found once; its top ten account for about 0.69%. The material was CD4+ T cells from peripheral blood mononuclear cells, obtained in the third trimester of pregnancy. These receptors were collected from a female donor with multiple sclerosis, enrolled in a pregnancy study.

V is TRBV27 and J is TRBJ2-2; no reliable D call. V was shortened by 5 bases and J by 2 bases, with 9 bases between the two germline ends. CDR3 size: 14 residues. Germline V CDR1 and CDR2: MNHEY, SMNVEV (reference sequence). The CDR3 DNA reads as TGTGCCAGCAGTCCGACATTTAACACCGGGGAGCTGTTTTTT. This translates into CASSPTFNTGELFF.

The genes are TRBV5-1 and TRBJ2-3, with 8 positions matching TRBD2. V shed 4 bases, J shed 1 base, and the junction held 5 bases outside the gene matches. The CDR3 runs 15 residues. The germline V gene has CDR1 SGHRS and CDR2 YFSETQ. The CDR3 bases are TGCGCCAGCAGCCCCGGGAGGGGGGGCACAGATACGCAGTATTTT. It specifies CASSPGRGGTDTQYF.

The chain joins TRBV18 to TRBJ2-5, with a tentative D call TRBD1 (6 bases). CDR1 is KGHSH, CDR2 LQKENI, per germline. This CDR3 spans 14 amino acids. The V end was cut by 5 bases, the J end by 9 bases, with 19 bases between. The CDR3 region has the DNA TGTGCCAGCTCAACTCTAAGACAGGAGGCGGCCCAGTACTTC. This codes for CASSTLRQEAAQYF. The whole variable domain, remainder taken from reference TRBV18 and TRBJ2-5, is NAGVMQNPRHLVRRRGQEARLRCSPMKGHSHVYWYRQLPEEGLKFMVYLQKENIIDESGMPKERFSAEFPKEGPSILRIQQVVRGDSAAYFCASSTLRQEAAQYFGPGTRLLVL.

This clone appeared a single time. The V call is TRBV19, the J call TRBJ2-5; TRBD1 agrees at 8 bases. The CDR3 contains 15 residues. Germline V gene sequence: CDR1 LNHDA, CDR2 SQIVND (reference sequence). Trimming removed 3 bases from V and 5 bases from J; junction bases left unmatched: 8. CDR3 loop: CASSIGDRGTETQYF. The CDR3 region has the DNA TGTGCCAGTAGTATCGGAGACAGGGGAACGGAGACCCAGTACTTC.

V gene TRBV19 combines with J gene TRBJ2-1; no firm D call. V lost 5 bases and J 0 bases, leaving 11 bases between the germline ends. Germline CDR1 is LNHDA and CDR2 is SQIVND (reference sequence). The CDR3 covers 15 residues. This CDR3 reads CASSPRRSSYNEQFF. The CDR3, as DNA: TGTGCCAGTAGTCCACGACGGAGCTCCTACAATGAGCAGTTCTTC.

The CDR3 coding sequence is TGTGCCAGCAGCGTAGTGCAGGGCCACACTGAAGCTTTCTTT. This translates into CASSVVQGHTEAFF. This chain joins TRBV9 and TRBJ1-1; maybe TRBD1 (5 bases). Germline CDR1 and CDR2: SGDLS and YYNGEE. V gave up 0 bases and J gave up 3 bases, with 9 bases separating them. CDR3 length: 14 residues.

The chain joins TRBV7-8 to TRBJ2-4; 9 nucleotides agree with TRBD1. J gave up 6 bases and V 5 bases, and 5 bases lay outside the gene matches. The CDR3 runs 14 residues. The V gene's germline CDR1 is SGHVS and CDR2 FQNEAQ. As DNA, the CDR3 is TGTGCCAGCAGCCTCTCGGGACAGGGAAACATTCAGTACTTC. It codes for CASSLSGQGNIQYF.

This chain links TRBV5-1 with TRBJ2-1; D might be TRBD1 (6 bases). CDR3 length: 15 amino acids. CDR1 and CDR2 (germline): SGHRS, YFSETQ. The V end lost 3 bases, the J end lost 2 bases, and 12 bases lay between the germline ends. CDR3 region: CASSSLGTTYNEQFF. CDR3 in DNA: TGCGCCAGCAGCTCCCTGGGGACAACCTACAATGAGCAGTTCTTC.

This clone was found once. CDR3 coding DNA: TGTGCCAGTAGTGCCAAGCAGGGAGGGCCGCGAACCGAGCAGTACTTC. This codes for CASSAKQGGPRTEQYF. J is TRBJ2-7 and V is TRBV19, with 7 bases identical to TRBD2. CDR3 length equals 16 residues. With 5 bases clipped from V and 6 bases from J, the junction kept 16 bases outside the gene matches. Looked up from germline, CDR1 is LNHDA and CDR2 is SQIVND (reference sequence).

The chain combines TRBV18 with TRBJ1-2; 7 positions agree with TRBD1. In germline, CDR1 is KGHSH, CDR2 LQKENI. J lost 5 bases, V lost 1 base, and 4 bases had no gene match. The CDR3 has 14 amino acids. CDR3: CASSPQGAVYGYTF. DNA of the CDR3: TGTGCCAGCTCACCACAGGGGGCTGTGTATGGCTACACCTTC.

The table lists this clone with a count of one. This chain joins TRBV9 and TRBJ2-2; 16 bases are shared with TRBD2. This CDR3 has 16 residues. Germline CDR1 and CDR2: SGDLS and YYNGEE. Unmatched junction bases numbered 3, after V lost 3 bases and J lost 7 bases. CDR3 coding DNA: TGTGCCAGCAGCGGGGGACTAGCGGGAGGGAGCGGGGAGCTGTTTTTT. Translating it yields CASSGGLAGGSGELFF.

The chain couples TRBV7-9 to TRBJ1-2; a possible D gene is TRBD1 (5 bases). The CDR3 runs 15 residues. Trimming pared 5 bases from V and 2 bases from J, leaving 15 bases between. Germline loops: CDR1 SEHNR, CDR2 FQNEAQ (reference sequence). The CDR3 nucleotides are TGTGCCAGCAGCCCAGGACACTTATCGAACTATGGCTACACCTTC. Its protein is CASSPGHLSNYGYTF. Full variable domain (rest looked up from reference TRBV7-9 and TRBJ1-2): DTGVSQNPRHKITKRGQNVTFRCDPISEHNRLYWYRQTLGQGPEFLTYFQNEAQLEKSRLLSDRFSAERPKGSFSTLEIQRTEQGDSAMYLCASSPGHLSNYGYTFGSGTRLTVV.

This chain uses TRBV29-1 with TRBJ1-2; 8 bases map to TRBD1. CDR1 and CDR2 (germline): SQVTM, ANQGSEA. Unmatched junction bases numbered 9, after V lost 5 bases and J lost 4 bases. There are 14 residues in the CDR3. The CDR3 protein is CSVQSGGSGYGYTF. The CDR3, as DNA: TGCAGCGTTCAATCAGGGGGCTCGGGCTATGGCTACACCTTC.

This chain uses TRBV9 with TRBJ2-2; possible D gene TRBD2, 5 bases. The V and J ends lost 8 bases and 4 bases respectively, with 9 bases between them. Germline CDR1 and CDR2: SGDLS and YYNGEE. The CDR3 is made up of 12 amino acids. The CDR3 DNA sequence: TGTGCCAGTACCCGGGGCACCGGGGAGCTGTTTTTT. Amino acids: CASTRGTGELFF.

The chain employs TRBV11-2 and TRBJ2-2; 11 bases map to TRBD2. The CDR3 has 16 residues. V was clipped by 4 bases and J by 7 bases; unmatched bases: 8. Germline V gives CDR1 SGHAT, CDR2 FQNNGV. CDR3 DNA sequence: TGTGCCAGCAGCTCAACTAGCGGGAGTAGGGGCGGGGAGCTGTTTTTT. Amino acids: CASSSTSGSRGGELFF.

V gene TRBV19 combines with J gene TRBJ1-5; 10 bases are a match to TRBD1. Germline values: CDR1 LNHDA, CDR2 SQIVND (reference sequence). Losses at the gene ends were 6 bases for V and 4 bases for J; bases not matched to a gene: 6. The CDR3 runs to 15 residues. The CDR3 nucleotides are TGTGCCAGTAGAATCAAGGGACAGGGGAATCAGCCCCAGCATTTT. The encoded protein is CASRIKGQGNQPQHF.

The chain recombines TRBV7-2 with TRBJ2-7, with a weak D call TRBD1 (5 bases). V lost 5 bases and J lost 1, with 12 bases in between. The germline V gene has CDR1 SGHTA and CDR2 FQGNSA. This CDR3 has 14 residues. For the CDR3, the DNA is TGTGCCAGCAGCCCACCGACAGTTTCCTACGAGCAGTACTTC. Translation: CASSPPTVSYEQYF.

This chain uses TRBV28 with TRBJ2-1; D may be TRBD2 (6 bases). This CDR3 region has 17 residues. CDR1 is MDHEN, CDR2 SYDVKM, per germline. The V end lost 1 base, the J end lost 0 bases, and 13 bases lay between the germline ends. The CDR3 nucleotides read TGTGCCAGCAGTTTATTCCCTAGCGCTAGCTCCTACAATGAGCAGTTCTTC. It translates to CASSLFPSASSYNEQFF. The variable domain in full, completed from reference TRBV28 and TRBJ2-1, reads DVKVTQSSRYLVKRTGEKVFLECVQDMDHENMFWYRQDPGLGLRLIYFSYDVKMKEKGDIPEGYSVSREKKERFSLILESASTNQTSMYLCASSLFPSASSYNEQFFGPGTRLTVL.